A single TCR beta chain is shown here with its context. These data belong to a study of CD8 T cells in Susac syndrome. RNA was extracted with the RNeasy kit, and a quantity of roughly 0.45 to 1 ug was reverse transcribed using random hexamers. Coverage of TCR beta CDR3 amplification by immunoSEQ multiplex PCR extended to 54 Vbeta and 13 Jbeta. TCRdb re-analysed the immunoSEQ multiplex PCR reads in MiXCR, keeping a single row per CDR3 protein. This table has about 210,000 distinct CDR3 sequences, 90% to 95% appearing once. TCR beta from blood CD8+ and CD4+ T cells was sequenced. The CD8+ and CD4+ T cells were negatively isolated, with the TEMRA cells enriched by FACS. Germline CDR1 MDHEN, CDR2 SYDVKM. The ends lost 5 bases at V and 2 bases at J; junction bases unmatched: 6. The CDR3 length is 15 residues.

The clonotype was recovered from a human donor in good health. The chain carries TRBV28 and TRBJ1-2; the match to TRBD1 covers 9 bases. The sample taken for sequencing was CD4+ T cells from PBMCs. The DNA of the CDR3 is TGTGCCAGCAGTCTACAGGGGGCGCCCAACTATGGCTACACCTTC. Protein product: CASSLQGAPNYGYTF.